The 4 T cell receptor beta chains below were found in one sample sequenced in a study of blood T cell repertoires in COVID-19. Profiled with immunoSEQ multiplex PCR; TCRdb holds only in-frame clones, not every one. The sample includes around 300,000 clones, roughly 86% of them seen just once. Sequencing was carried out using PBMCs or T cells enriched from blood (not recorded which). Every receptor here comes from a woman aged 60-70 years who had recovered from COVID-19.

The CDR3 DNA follows: TGCGCCAGCAGCCTGACAGGGAGCAATCAGCCCCAGCATTTT. It specifies CASSLTGSNQPQHF. The rearrangement uses TRBV5-1 and TRBJ1-5, with 7 bases that match TRBD1. Germline V lookup: CDR1 SGHRS, CDR2 YFSETQ. CDR3 length: 14 amino acids. The ends lost 4 bases at V and 1 base at J; junction bases unmatched: 2.

The genes are TRBV2 and TRBJ1-4; D is possibly TRBD1 (5 bases). The CDR3 contains 14 residues. Germline V CDR1 and CDR2: SNHLY, FYNNEI. Trimming took 6 bases from V and 3 from J, leaving 11 bases between them. The CDR3 DNA reads as TGTGCCAGCAGGCCAGGGATCGCTAATGAAAAACTGTTTTTT. Its protein product is CASRPGIANEKLFF. Complete variable domain (other parts from reference TRBV2 and TRBJ1-4): EPEVTQTPSHQVTQMGQEVILRCVPISNHLYFYWYRQILGQKVEFLVSFYNNEISEKSEIFDDQFSVERPDGSNFTLKIRSTKLEDSAMYFCASRPGIANEKLFFGSGTQLSVL.

This chain uses TRBV7-8 with TRBJ2-7; 7 bases are shared with TRBD2. Germline assignment: CDR1 SGHVS and CDR2 FQNEAQ. The CDR3 has 15 amino acids. With V trimmed by 4 bases and J by 2 bases, 8 bases remained unmatched. This CDR3 reads CASSYPASGAYEQYF. The CDR3 nucleotides read TGTGCCAGCAGCTACCCGGCTAGCGGTGCCTACGAGCAGTACTTC.

The rearrangement links TRBV6-6 to TRBJ2-7, with TRBD2 as a possible D gene (5 bases). Germline V gene lookup returns CDR1 MNHNY and CDR2 SVGAGI (reference sequence). The CDR3 runs to 15 residues. V lost 10 bases, J lost 7 bases, and 26 bases lay in between. The CDR3 nucleotides are TGTGCCACTTTTTTCCCAGGCGGGCGAAGAGGGGAGCAGTACTTC. Protein sequence: CATFFPGGRRGEQYF.